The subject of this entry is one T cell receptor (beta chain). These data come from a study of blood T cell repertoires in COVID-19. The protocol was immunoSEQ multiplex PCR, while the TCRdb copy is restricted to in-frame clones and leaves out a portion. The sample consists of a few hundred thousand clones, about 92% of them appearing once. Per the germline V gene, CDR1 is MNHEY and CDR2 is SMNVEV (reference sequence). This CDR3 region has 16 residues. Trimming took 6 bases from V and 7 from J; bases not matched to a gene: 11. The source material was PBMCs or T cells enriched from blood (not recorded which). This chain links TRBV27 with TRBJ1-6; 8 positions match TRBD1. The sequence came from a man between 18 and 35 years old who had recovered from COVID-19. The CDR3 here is CASSQGGDRPNSPLHF. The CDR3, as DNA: TGTGCCAGCAGCCAGGGAGGGGACAGGCCAAATTCACCCCTCCACTTT.